The entry below gives a single T cell receptor beta chain sequence along with its context. The antigen is undetermined. Primers included in the PCR were 60 Vbeta and 13 Jbeta primers. The repertoire was sequenced with immunoSEQ multiplex PCR; TCRdb's copy has only in-frame clones and lacks some. The sample has about 150,000 clones; 65% to 85% are singletons. This CDR3 has 13 residues. CDR1 and CDR2 from the germline V gene are MNHNS and SASEGT. Trimming left V 11 bases short and J 1 base short, with 12 bases between. The sample belongs to a study of cytomegalovirus exposure and HLA in healthy donors. Findings and limits, study-wide: A later analysis showed TCR association rates differing by HLA locus, peaking at DRB1 and lowest at HLA-C. Available immune exposure information was restricted to CMV serostatus only. With later analysis, a missense DCLRE1C variant became linked to TCR beta V- and J-gene trimming. The authors listed some 160 TCR beta chains as cytomegalovirus-associated.

The rearrangement links TRBV6-1 to TRBJ1-5; the D gene is possibly TRBD1 (5 bases). Input material: PBMCs. The source of this sequence is a woman in her thirties or forties in good health and CMV-seropositive. The CDR3 nucleotides read TGTGCCTGGGGAGGGGACAGCAATCAGCCCCAGCATTTT. Its protein product is CAWGGDSNQPQHF.